This T cell receptor (beta chain) was documented in a study of T cell changes during pregnancy in multiple sclerosis. Profiled with immunoSEQ multiplex PCR; TCRdb holds only in-frame clones, not every one. The sample carries 48,000 or so clones, about 93% recorded once. CDR3 length equals 14 residues. CDR1 is KGHSH and CDR2 is LQKENI in the germline V gene. V was cut by 3 bases and J by 0 bases, with 9 bases left in between. The gene calls are TRBV18 and TRBJ2-7; D possibly corresponds to TRBD2 (6 bases). The TCR comes from a female donor with multiple sclerosis, enrolled in a pregnancy study. The specimen comprised CD4+ T cells from peripheral blood mononuclear cells, sampled in the first trimester of pregnancy. The CDR3 sequence is CASSPAGSSYEQYF. The CDR3 nucleotides are TGTGCCAGCTCACCCGCCGGGAGCTCCTACGAGCAGTACTTC.